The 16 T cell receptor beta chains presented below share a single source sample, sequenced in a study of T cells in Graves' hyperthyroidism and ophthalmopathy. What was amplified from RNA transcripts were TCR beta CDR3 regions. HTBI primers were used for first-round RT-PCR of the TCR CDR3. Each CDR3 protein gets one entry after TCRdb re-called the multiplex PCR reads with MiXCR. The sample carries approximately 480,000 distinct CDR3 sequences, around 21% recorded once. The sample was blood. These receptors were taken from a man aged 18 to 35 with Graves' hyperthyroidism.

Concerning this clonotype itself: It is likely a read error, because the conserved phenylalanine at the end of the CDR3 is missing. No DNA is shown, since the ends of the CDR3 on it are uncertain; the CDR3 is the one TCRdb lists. The CDR3 protein is CASSSGTAGYEQWL. This chain joins TRBV6-5 and TRBJ2-7; TRBD2 is taken as the D call from the table, unchecked against the DNA. The CDR3 totals 14 residues, both ends included. CDR1 is MNHEY, CDR2 SVGAGI, per germline.

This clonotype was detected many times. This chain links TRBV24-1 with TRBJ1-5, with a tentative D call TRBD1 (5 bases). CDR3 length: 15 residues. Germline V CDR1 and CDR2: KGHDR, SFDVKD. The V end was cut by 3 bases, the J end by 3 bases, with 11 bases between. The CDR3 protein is CATSDRRGPNQPQHF. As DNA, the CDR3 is TGTGCCACCAGTGATCGGAGGGGCCCCAATCAGCCCCAGCATTTT.

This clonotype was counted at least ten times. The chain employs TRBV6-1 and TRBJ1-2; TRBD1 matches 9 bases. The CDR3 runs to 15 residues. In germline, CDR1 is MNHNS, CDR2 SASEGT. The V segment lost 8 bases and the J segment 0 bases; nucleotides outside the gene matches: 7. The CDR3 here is CASAEQGAPNYGYTF. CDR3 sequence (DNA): TGTGCCAGCGCCGAACAGGGGGCGCCTAACTATGGCTACACCTTC.

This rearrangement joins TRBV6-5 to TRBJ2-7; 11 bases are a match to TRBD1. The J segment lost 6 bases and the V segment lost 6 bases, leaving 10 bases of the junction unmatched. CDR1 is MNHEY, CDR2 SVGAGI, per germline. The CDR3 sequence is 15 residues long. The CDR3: CASSYTTGTGGEQYF. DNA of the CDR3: TGTGCCAGCAGCTACACCACCGGGACAGGGGGCGAGCAGTACTTC.

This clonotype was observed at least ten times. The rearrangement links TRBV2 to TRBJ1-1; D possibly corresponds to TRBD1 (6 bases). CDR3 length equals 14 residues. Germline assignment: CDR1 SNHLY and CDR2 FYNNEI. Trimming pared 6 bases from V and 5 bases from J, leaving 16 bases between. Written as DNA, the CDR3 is TGTGCCAGCAGCCGACAGGAGTTAGGGACTGAAGCTTTCTTT. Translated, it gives CASSRQELGTEAFF. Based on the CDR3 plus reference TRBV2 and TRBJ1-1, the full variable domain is EPEVTQTPSHQVTQMGQEVILRCVPISNHLYFYWYRQILGQKVEFLVSFYNNEISEKSEIFDDQFSVERPDGSNFTLKIRSTKLEDSAMYFCASSRQELGTEAFFGQGTRLTVV.

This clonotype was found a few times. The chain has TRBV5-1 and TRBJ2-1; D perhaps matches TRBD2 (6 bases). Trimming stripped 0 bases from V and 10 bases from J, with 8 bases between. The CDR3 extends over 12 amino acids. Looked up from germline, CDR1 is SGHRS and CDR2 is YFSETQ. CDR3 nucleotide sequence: TGCGCCAGCAGCTTGGATGGAGGGGAGCAGTTCTTC. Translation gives CASSLDGGEQFF.

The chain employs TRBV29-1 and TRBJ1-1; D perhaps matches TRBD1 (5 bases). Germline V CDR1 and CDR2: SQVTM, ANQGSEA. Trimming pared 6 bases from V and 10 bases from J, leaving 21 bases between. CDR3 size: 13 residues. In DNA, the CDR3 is TGCAGCGTAGAACGACCTGCGAGGAGGGGAGCTTTCTTT. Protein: CSVERPARRGAFF.

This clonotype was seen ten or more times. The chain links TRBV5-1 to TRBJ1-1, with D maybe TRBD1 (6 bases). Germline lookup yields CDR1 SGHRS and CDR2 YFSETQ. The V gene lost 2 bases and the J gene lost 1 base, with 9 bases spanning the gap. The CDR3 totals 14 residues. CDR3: CASSFGQQNTEAFF. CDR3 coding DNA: TGCGCCAGCAGCTTCGGACAGCAGAACACTGAAGCTTTCTTT.

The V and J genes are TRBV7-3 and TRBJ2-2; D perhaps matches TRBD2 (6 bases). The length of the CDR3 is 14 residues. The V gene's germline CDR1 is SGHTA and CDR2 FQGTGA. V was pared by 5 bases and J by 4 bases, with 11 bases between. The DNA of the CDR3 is TGTGCCAGCAGCACGGGAGTAGGCACCGGGGAGCTGTTTTTT. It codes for CASSTGVGTGELFF.

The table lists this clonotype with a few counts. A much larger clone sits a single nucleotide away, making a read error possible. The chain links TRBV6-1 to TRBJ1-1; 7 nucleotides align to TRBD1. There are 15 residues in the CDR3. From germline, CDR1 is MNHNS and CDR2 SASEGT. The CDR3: CASRPAGRGGTESFF. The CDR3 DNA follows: TGTGCCAGCAGACCTGCGGGGAGAGGGGGCACTGAATCTTTCTTT.

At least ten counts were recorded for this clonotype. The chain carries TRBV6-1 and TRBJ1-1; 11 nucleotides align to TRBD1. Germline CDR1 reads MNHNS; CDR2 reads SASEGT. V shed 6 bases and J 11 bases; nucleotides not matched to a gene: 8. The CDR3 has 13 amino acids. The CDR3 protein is CASRRFGQGAAFF. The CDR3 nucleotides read TGTGCCAGCAGGCGCTTCGGACAGGGGGCGGCTTTCTTT.

This chain's CDR3 is CASIHGPGYGYTF. The DNA for the CDR3 is TGTGCCAGCATCCACGGGCCGGGGTATGGCTACACCTTC. The chain has TRBV12-3 or TRBV12-4 and TRBJ1-2; D ambiguous. The V gene lost 7 bases and the J gene lost 5 bases, with 14 bases spanning the gap. This CDR3 contains 13 residues.

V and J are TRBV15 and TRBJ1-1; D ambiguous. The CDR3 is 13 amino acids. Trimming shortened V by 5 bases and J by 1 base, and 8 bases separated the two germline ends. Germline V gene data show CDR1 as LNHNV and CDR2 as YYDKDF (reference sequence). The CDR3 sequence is CATSHLTNTEAFF. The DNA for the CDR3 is TGTGCCACCAGCCACCTCACGAACACTGAAGCTTTCTTT.

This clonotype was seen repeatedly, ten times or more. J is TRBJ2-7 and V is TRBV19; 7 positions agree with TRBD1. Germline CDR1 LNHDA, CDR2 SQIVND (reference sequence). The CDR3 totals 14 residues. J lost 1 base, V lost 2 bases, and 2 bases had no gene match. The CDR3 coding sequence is TGTGCCAGTAGTATACCGGGACAGTCCTACGAGCAGTACTTC. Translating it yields CASSIPGQSYEQYF.

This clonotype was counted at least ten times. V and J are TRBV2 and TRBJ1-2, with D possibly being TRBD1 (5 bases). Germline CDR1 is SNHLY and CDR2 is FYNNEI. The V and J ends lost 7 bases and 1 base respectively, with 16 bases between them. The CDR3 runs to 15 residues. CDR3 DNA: TGTGCCAGCAATGAGGGGACGTGGTTTAACTATGGCTACACCTTC. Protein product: CASNEGTWFNYGYTF.

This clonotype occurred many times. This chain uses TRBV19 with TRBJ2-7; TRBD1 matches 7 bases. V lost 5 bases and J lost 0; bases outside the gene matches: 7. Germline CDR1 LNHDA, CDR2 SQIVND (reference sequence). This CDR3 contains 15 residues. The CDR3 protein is CASSFSGQFSYEQYF. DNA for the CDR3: TGTGCCAGTAGTTTCTCGGGACAGTTCTCCTACGAGCAGTACTTC.